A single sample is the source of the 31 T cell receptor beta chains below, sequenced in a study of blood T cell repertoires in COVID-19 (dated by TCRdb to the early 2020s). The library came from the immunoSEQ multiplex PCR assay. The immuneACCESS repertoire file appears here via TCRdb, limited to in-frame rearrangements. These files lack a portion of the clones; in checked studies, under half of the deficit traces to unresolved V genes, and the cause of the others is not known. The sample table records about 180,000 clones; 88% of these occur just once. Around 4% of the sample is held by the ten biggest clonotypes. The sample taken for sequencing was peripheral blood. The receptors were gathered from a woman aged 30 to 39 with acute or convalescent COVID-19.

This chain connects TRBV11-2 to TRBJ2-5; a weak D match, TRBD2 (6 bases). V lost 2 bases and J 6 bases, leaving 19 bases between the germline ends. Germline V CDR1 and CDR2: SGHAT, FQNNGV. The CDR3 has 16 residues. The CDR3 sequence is CASSLIMAGLGKTQYF. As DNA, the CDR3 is TGTGCCAGCAGCTTAATTATGGCGGGATTGGGGAAGACCCAGTACTTC.

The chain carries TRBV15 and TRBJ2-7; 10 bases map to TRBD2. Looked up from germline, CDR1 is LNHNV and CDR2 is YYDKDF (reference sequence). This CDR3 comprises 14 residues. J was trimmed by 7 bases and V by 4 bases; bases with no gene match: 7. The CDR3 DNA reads TGTGCCACCAGCACCGGAGCGGGAGGGGGTGAGCAGTACTTC. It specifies CATSTGAGGGEQYF. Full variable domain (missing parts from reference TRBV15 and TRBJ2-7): DAMVIQNPRYQVTQFGKPVTLSCSQTLNHNVMYWYQQKSSQAPKLLFHYYDKDFNNEADTPDNFQSRRPNTSFCFLDIRSPGLGDTAMYLCATSTGAGGGEQYFGPGTRLTVT.

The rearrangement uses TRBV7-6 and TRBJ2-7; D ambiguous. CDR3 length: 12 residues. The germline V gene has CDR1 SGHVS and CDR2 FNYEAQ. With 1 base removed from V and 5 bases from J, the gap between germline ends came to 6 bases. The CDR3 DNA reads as TGTGCCAGCAGCTTAGGGGCGCACGAGCAGTACTTC. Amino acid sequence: CASSLGAHEQYF.

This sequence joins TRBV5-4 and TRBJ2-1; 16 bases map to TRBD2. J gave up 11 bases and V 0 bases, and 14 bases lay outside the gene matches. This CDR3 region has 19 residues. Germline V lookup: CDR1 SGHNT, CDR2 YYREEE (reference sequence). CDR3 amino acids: CASSLALGTSGRVSQQQFF. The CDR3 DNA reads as TGTGCCAGCAGCTTGGCCCTTGGGACTAGCGGGAGGGTTTCCCAACAGCAGTTCTTC.

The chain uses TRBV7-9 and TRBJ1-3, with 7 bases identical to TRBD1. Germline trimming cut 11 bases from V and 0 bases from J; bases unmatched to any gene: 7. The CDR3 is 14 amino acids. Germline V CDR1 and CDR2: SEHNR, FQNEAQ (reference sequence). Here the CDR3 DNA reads TGTGCCTCACAGGGGACGGTCTCTGGAAACACCATATATTTT. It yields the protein CASQGTVSGNTIYF.

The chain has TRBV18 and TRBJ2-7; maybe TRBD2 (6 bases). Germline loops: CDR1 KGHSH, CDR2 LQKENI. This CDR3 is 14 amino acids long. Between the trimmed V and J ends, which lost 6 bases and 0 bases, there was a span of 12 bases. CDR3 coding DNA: TGTGCCAGCTCTCGCCGGGACTTCTCCTACGAGCAGTACTTC. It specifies CASSRRDFSYEQYF.

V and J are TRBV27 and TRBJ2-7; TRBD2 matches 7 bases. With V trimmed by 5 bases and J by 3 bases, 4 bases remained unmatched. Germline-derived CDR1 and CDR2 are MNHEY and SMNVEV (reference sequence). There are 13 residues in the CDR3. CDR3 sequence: CASSAGLYYEQYF. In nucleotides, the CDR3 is TGTGCCAGCAGTGCGGGACTATACTACGAGCAGTACTTC.

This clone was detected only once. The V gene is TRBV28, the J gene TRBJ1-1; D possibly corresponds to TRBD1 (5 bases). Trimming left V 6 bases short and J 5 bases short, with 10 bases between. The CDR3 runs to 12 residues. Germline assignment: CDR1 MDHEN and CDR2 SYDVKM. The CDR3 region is CASSRARTEAFF. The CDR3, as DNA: TGTGCCAGCAGCAGGGCCCGGACTGAAGCTTTCTTT. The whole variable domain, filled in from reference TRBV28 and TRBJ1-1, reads DVKVTQSSRYLVKRTGEKVFLECVQDMDHENMFWYRQDPGLGLRLIYFSYDVKMKEKGDIPEGYSVSREKKERFSLILESASTNQTSMYLCASSRARTEAFFGQGTRLTVV.

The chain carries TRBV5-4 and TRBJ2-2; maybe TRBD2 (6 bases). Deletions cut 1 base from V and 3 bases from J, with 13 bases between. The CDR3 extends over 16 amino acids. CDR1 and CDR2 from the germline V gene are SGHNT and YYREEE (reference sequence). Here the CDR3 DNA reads TGTGCCAGCAGCTTGCTTCGGGAGCCCGACACCGGGGAGCTGTTTTTT. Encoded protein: CASSLLREPDTGELFF. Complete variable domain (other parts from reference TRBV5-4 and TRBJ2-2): ETGVTQSPTHLIKTRGQQVTLRCSSQSGHNTVSWYQQALGQGPQFIFQYYREEENGRGNFPPRFSGLQFPNYSSELNVNALELDDSALYLCASSLLREPDTGELFFGEGSRLTVL.

Here the CDR3 reads CASSLARTTADTQYF. CDR3 coding DNA: TGTGCCAGCAGTCTAGCTCGGACTACAGCAGATACGCAGTATTTT. The rearrangement joins TRBV5-5 to TRBJ2-3, with TRBD2 as a possible D gene (6 bases). Germline CDR1 is SGHKS and CDR2 is YYEKEE (reference sequence). The CDR3 spans 15 residues. V shed 5 bases and J shed 4 bases, with 17 bases lying between them.

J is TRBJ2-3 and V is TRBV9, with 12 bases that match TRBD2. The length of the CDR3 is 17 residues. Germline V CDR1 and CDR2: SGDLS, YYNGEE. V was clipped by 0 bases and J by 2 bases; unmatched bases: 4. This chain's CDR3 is CASSVVGTSGPTDTQYF. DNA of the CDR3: TGTGCCAGCAGCGTAGTAGGGACTAGCGGGCCCACAGATACGCAGTATTTT.

CDR3 in amino acids: CASSKSSNQPQHF. The CDR3, as DNA: TGTGCCAGCAGTAAGAGTAGCAATCAGCCCCAGCATTTT. The V gene is TRBV6-5, the J gene TRBJ1-5; D remains unclear. CDR3 length equals 13 residues. V gave up 5 bases and J gave up 0 bases, with 5 bases separating them. Per germline, CDR1 MNHEY and CDR2 SVGAGI.

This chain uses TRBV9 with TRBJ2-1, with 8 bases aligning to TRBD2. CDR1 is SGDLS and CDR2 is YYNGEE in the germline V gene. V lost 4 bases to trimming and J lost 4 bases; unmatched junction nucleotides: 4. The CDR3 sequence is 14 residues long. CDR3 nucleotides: TGTGCCAGCAGCATAACTAGCGGTTACAATGAGCAGTTCTTC. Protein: CASSITSGYNEQFF.

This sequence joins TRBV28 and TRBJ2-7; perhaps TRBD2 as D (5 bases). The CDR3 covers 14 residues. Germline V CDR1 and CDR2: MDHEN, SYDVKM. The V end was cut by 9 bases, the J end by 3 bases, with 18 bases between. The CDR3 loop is CASTTGMRGYEQYF. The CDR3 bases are TGTGCCAGTACCACCGGGATGCGAGGCTACGAGCAGTACTTC.

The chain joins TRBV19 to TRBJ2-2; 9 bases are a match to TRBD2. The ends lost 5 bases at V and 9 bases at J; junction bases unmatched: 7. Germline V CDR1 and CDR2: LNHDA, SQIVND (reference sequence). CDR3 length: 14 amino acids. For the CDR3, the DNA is TGTGCCAGTAGTGACCTAGCGGGAACCTGGGAGCTGTTTTTT. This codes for CASSDLAGTWELFF.

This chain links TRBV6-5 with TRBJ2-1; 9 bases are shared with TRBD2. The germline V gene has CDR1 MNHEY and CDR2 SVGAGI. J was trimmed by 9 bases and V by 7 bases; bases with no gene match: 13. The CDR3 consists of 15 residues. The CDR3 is CASTWAGGPGGEQFF. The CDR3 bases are TGTGCCAGCACGTGGGCGGGAGGGCCAGGTGGTGAGCAGTTCTTC.

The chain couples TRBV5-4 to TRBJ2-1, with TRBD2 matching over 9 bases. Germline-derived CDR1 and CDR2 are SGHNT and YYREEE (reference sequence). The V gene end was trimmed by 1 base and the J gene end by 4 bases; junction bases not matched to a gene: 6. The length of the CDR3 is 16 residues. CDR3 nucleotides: TGTGCCAGCAGCTTGATGGCGGGAGGGACTTACAATGAGCAGTTCTTC. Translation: CASSLMAGGTYNEQFF. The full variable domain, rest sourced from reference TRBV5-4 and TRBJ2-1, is ETGVTQSPTHLIKTRGQQVTLRCSSQSGHNTVSWYQQALGQGPQFIFQYYREEENGRGNFPPRFSGLQFPNYSSELNVNALELDDSALYLCASSLMAGGTYNEQFFGPGTRLTVL.

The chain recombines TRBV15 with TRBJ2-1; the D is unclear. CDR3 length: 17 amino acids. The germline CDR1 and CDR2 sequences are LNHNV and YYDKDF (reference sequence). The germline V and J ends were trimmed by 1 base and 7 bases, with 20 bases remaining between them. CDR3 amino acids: CATSRGETNSPGNEQFF. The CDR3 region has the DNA TGTGCCACCAGCAGAGGAGAAACTAACTCCCCCGGGAATGAGCAGTTCTTC.

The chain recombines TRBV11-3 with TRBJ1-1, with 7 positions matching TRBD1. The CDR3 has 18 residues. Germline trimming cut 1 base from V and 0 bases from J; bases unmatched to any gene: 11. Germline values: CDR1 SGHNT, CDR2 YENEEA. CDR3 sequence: CASSLAPHNRGLNTEAFF. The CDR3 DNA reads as TGTGCCAGCAGCTTAGCACCCCATAATAGGGGGCTGAACACTGAAGCTTTCTTT.

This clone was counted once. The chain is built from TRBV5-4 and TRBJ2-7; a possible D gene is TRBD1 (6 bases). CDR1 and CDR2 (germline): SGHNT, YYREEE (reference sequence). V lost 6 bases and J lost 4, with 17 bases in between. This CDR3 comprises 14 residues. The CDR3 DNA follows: TGTGCCAGCACCCCGGGTAGGGGGAGATACGAGCAGTACTTC. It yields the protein CASTPGRGRYEQYF.

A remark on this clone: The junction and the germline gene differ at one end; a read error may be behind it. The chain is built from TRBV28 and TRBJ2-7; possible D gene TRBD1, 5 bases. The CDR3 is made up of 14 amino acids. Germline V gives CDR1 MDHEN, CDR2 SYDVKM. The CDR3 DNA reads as TGTGCCAGCAGTTCGACAGTAGAAGGTCCCAGTCGGAACTTC. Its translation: CASSSTVEGPSRNF. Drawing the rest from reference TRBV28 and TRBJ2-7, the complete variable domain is DVKVTQSSRYLVKRTGEKVFLECVQDMDHENMFWYRQDPGLGLRLIYFSYDVKMKEKGDIPEGYSVSREKKERFSLILESASTNQTSMYLCASSSTVEGPSRNFGPGTRLTVT.

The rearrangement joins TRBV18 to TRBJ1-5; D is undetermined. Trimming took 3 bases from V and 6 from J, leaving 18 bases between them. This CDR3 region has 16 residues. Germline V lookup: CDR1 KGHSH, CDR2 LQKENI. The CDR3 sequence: CASSPNGRGVGQPQHF. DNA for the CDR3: TGTGCCAGCTCACCTAACGGTAGAGGAGTGGGTCAGCCCCAGCATTTT. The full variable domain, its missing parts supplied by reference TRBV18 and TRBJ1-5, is NAGVMQNPRHLVRRRGQEARLRCSPMKGHSHVYWYRQLPEEGLKFMVYLQKENIIDESGMPKERFSAEFPKEGPSILRIQQVVRGDSAAYFCASSPNGRGVGQPQHFGDGTRLSIL.

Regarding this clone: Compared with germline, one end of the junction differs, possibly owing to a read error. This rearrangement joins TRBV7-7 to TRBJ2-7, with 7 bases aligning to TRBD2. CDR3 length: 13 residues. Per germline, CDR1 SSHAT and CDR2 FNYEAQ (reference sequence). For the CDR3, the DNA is TGTGCTAGCAGCCTAGGGACTACCTACGAGCAGTACTTC. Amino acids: CASSLGTTYEQYF.

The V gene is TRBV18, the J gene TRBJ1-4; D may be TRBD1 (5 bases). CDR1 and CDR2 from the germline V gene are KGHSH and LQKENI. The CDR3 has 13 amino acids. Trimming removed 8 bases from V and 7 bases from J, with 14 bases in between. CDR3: CASGEGAGEKLFF. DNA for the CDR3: TGTGCCAGCGGGGAAGGGGCTGGTGAAAAACTGTTTTTT.

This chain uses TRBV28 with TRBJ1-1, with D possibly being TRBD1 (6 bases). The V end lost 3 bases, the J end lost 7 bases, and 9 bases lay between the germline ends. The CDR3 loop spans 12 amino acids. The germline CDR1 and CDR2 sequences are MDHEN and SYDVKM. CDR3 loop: CASSLGAGEAFF. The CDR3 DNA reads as TGTGCCAGCAGTTTGGGGGCTGGTGAAGCTTTCTTT.

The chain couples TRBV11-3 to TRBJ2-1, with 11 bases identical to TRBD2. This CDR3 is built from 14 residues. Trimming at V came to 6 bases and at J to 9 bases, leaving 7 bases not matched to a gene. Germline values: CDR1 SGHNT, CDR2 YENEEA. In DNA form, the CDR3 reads TGTGCCAGCAGACCACTAGCGGGAGTTGGTGAGCAGTTCTTC. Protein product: CASRPLAGVGEQFF.

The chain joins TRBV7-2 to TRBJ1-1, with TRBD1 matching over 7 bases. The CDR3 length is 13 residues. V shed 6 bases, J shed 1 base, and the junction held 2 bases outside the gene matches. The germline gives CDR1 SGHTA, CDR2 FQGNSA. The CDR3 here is CASSRQGNTEAFF. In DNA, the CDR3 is TGTGCCAGCAGTCGACAGGGGAACACTGAAGCTTTCTTT.

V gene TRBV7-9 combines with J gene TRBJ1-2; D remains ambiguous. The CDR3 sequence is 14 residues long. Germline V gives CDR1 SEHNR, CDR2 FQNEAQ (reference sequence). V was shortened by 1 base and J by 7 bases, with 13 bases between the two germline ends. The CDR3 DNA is TGTGCCAGCAGCTTAGGGCAGGATAGTCTTGGCTACACCTTC. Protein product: CASSLGQDSLGYTF.

The CDR3 region is CASSLAPWGLNNEQFF. The DNA of the CDR3 is TGTGCCAGCAGCTTGGCCCCCTGGGGACTCAACAATGAGCAGTTCTTC. The rearrangement joins TRBV5-6 to TRBJ2-1, with a possible D match to TRBD2 (6 bases). Germline V gene lookup returns CDR1 SGHDT and CDR2 YYEEEE. Trimming stripped 0 bases from V and 5 bases from J, with 15 bases between. This CDR3 comprises 16 residues.

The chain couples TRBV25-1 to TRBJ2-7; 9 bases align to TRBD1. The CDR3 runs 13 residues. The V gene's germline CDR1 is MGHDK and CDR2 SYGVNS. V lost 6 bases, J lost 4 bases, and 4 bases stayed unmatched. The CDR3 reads CASSGTGLYEQYF. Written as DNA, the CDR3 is TGTGCCAGCAGCGGGACAGGGTTATACGAGCAGTACTTC.

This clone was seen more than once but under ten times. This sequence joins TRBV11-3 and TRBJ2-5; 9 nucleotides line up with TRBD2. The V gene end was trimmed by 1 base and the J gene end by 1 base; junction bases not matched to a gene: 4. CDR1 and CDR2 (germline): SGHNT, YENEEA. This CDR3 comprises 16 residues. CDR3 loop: CASSLGWREGQETQYF. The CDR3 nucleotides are TGTGCCAGCAGCTTAGGTTGGCGGGAGGGCCAAGAGACCCAGTACTTC.